This TCR beta chain was observed in a study of beta chain features in type 1 diabetes. Study-level information: Healthy donors, compared against patients, showed similar age, gender and cell yields. Study findings and constraints: When Type 1 diabetes patients were examined, their TCRB CDR3s proved moderately but significantly shorter in all four CD4+ subsets. Shorter templates might be favored by PCR, equally in patients and controls. Cells carrying high TCR expression could end up over-represented when cDNA is sequenced.

The CDR3 is made up of 12 amino acids. V shed 5 bases and J shed 6 bases, with 11 bases lying between them. Germline CDR1 reads MNHEY; CDR2 reads SVGAGI. The whole isolated RNA underwent reverse transcription, so sequencing captured expressed TCRB transcripts. Clones were read by immunoSEQ multiplex PCR, and TCRdb kept only the in-frame ones, dropping some. Seen here are about 340,000 clones, 6.5% to 10% observed once, and the top ten hold more than 0.4%. The sample holds a few counts of this clone. The antigen remains unidentified. This receptor was taken from a woman younger than 35 in good health. Sequencing was done on a sample of central memory CD4+ T cells from blood. The chain has TRBV6-5 and TRBJ2-7; D may be TRBD1 (6 bases). This CDR3 reads CASSQQGSEQYF. DNA of the CDR3: TGTGCCAGCAGTCAACAGGGTTCCGAGCAGTACTTC.